The 17 T cell receptor beta chains reported below all come from one sample, sequenced in a study of T cell responses to AZD1222 COVID-19 vaccine. Only in-frame clones appear in the TCRdb table, and some are missing; sequencing was by immunoSEQ multiplex PCR. The sample contains some 110,000 clones, roughly 90% of which appear only once. The source material was peripheral blood, sampled on day 0 of AZD1222 vaccination. These receptors were obtained from an adult in good health.

The CDR3 coding sequence is TGCGCCAGCAGTCAGGACTACGAGCAGTACTTC. It codes for CASSQDYEQYF. The rearrangement links TRBV10-2 to TRBJ2-7; D remains ambiguous. Germline V gene data show CDR1 as WSHSY and CDR2 as SAAADI. This CDR3 is built from 11 residues. The V end was cut by 5 bases, the J end by 3 bases, with 5 bases between.

The CDR3 DNA sequence: TGTGCCAGTTGGCCCGTGTGGACAGCTAACTATGGCTACACCTTC. As protein: CASWPVWTANYGYTF. V gene TRBV19 combines with J gene TRBJ1-2; D might be TRBD1 (6 bases). This CDR3 has 15 residues. Germline V lookup: CDR1 LNHDA, CDR2 SQIVND (reference sequence). Trimming took off 8 bases at V and 0 bases at J, with 16 bases between the two ends.

The chain carries TRBV6-5 and TRBJ1-5; D is uncertain. Germline CDR1 MNHEY, CDR2 SVGAGI. The CDR3 totals 12 residues. The V gene lost 8 bases and the J gene lost 3 bases, with 8 bases spanning the gap. Here the CDR3 DNA reads TGTGCCAGCGGGCCCATCAATCAGCCCCAGCATTTT. Amino acids: CASGPINQPQHF.

The genes are TRBV9 and TRBJ1-1, with 10 bases that match TRBD1. Per the germline V gene, CDR1 is SGDLS and CDR2 is YYNGEE. V lost 0 bases, J lost 11 bases, and 16 bases stayed unmatched. The length of the CDR3 is 17 residues. CDR3 sequence reads: CASSVDPGQGSSTGAFF. CDR3 DNA sequence: TGTGCCAGCAGCGTAGACCCGGGACAGGGGTCTTCGACTGGGGCTTTCTTT.

V is TRBV6-1 and J is TRBJ2-7, with D hard to call. The CDR3 has 14 amino acids. Trimming shortened V by 3 bases and J by 3 bases, and 12 bases separated the two germline ends. Germline lookup yields CDR1 MNHNS and CDR2 SASEGT. The CDR3 nucleotides read TGTGCCAGCAGTGATCGGGCGCAGGTCTACGAGCAGTACTTC. It codes for CASSDRAQVYEQYF.

The V and J genes are TRBV23-1 and TRBJ2-1; 14 nucleotides agree with TRBD2. TRBV23-1 is an open reading frame, and its role is uncertain. The ends lost 3 bases at V and 3 bases at J; junction bases unmatched: 16. The CDR3 is 21 amino acids. CDR3 DNA sequence: TGCGCCAGCAGTCATCCGGGGCCAGGGACTAGCGGGAGACACCTCTACAATGAGCAGTTCTTC. It codes for CASSHPGPGTSGRHLYNEQFF.

CDR3 in amino acids: CASSNLGGEAFF. The CDR3 DNA sequence: TGTGCCAGCAGCAACTTGGGAGGTGAAGCTTTCTTT. The genes are TRBV9 and TRBJ1-1; D gene ambiguous. Per the germline V gene, CDR1 is SGDLS and CDR2 is YYNGEE. CDR3 length: 12 amino acids. The V and J ends lost 4 bases and 7 bases respectively, with 11 bases between them.

The chain recombines TRBV7-9 with TRBJ2-3; D ambiguous. V shed 1 base and J shed 2 bases, with 10 bases lying between them. The length of the CDR3 is 15 residues. CDR1 is SEHNR and CDR2 is FQNEAQ in the germline V gene (reference sequence). Here the CDR3 DNA reads TGTGCCAGCAGCTTAGGTATCGGATTCACAGATACGCAGTATTTT. It is translated as CASSLGIGFTDTQYF.

The chain is built from TRBV7-2 and TRBJ1-5; 7 nucleotides agree with TRBD1. The germline CDR1 and CDR2 sequences are SGHTA and FQGNSA. Trimming took 0 bases from V and 3 from J; bases not matched to a gene: 8. This CDR3 region has 17 residues. The CDR3 DNA is TGTGCCAGCAGCTTAGCTACGACAGGGCTAAACAATCAGCCCCAGCATTTT. Protein product: CASSLATTGLNNQPQHF.

The genes are TRBV6-5 and TRBJ1-4, with a possible D match to TRBD1 (6 bases). V was pared by 0 bases and J by 6 bases, with 14 bases between. The V gene's germline CDR1 is MNHEY and CDR2 SVGAGI. The CDR3 runs to 16 residues. CDR3 loop: CASSYSIQGEDEKLFF. DNA for the CDR3: TGTGCCAGCAGTTACTCGATACAGGGCGAGGATGAAAAACTGTTTTTT.

V is TRBV9 and J is TRBJ2-1, with D possibly being TRBD2 (6 bases). Trimming stripped 7 bases from V and 5 bases from J, with 16 bases between. Germline lookup yields CDR1 SGDLS and CDR2 YYNGEE. The CDR3 spans 14 residues. The CDR3 protein is CASGRLGADNEQFF. Written as DNA, the CDR3 is TGTGCCAGCGGCCGACTAGGGGCCGACAATGAGCAGTTCTTC.

The V gene is TRBV19, the J gene TRBJ1-6, with D uncertain. The CDR3 has 12 residues. Trimming removed 7 bases from V and 10 bases from J, with 11 bases in between. Germline loops: CDR1 LNHDA, CDR2 SQIVND (reference sequence). CDR3 sequence: CASKLGSSPLHF. CDR3 sequence (DNA): TGTGCCAGTAAGTTGGGGTCCTCACCCCTCCACTTT.

This clone has a handful of counts. The gene calls are TRBV2 and TRBJ1-2; D might be TRBD1 (6 bases). Germline CDR1 and CDR2: SNHLY and FYNNEI. Trimming took off 0 bases at V and 2 bases at J, with 22 bases between the two ends. This CDR3 region has 19 residues. The CDR3 DNA reads as TGTGCCAGCAGTGAAGCGATCCCCGGACAGCCGATGGGGAACTATGGCTACACCTTC. Amino acid sequence: CASSEAIPGQPMGNYGYTF.

The count of this clone is one. The CDR3 protein is CASRRAGTGVTQYF. CDR3 nucleotides: TGTGCCAGCAGGCGAGCGGGAACGGGGGTTACGCAGTATTTT. V usage is TRBV6-5 and J usage is TRBJ2-3; 7 nucleotides line up with TRBD2. J lost 8 bases, V lost 6 bases, and 11 bases had no gene match. Per the germline V gene, CDR1 is MNHEY and CDR2 is SVGAGI. CDR3 length: 14 residues.

The V gene is TRBV18, the J gene TRBJ1-6; D not certain. CDR3 length: 14 residues. Between the trimmed V and J ends, which lost 4 bases and 0 bases, there was a span of 4 bases. Germline V gene lookup returns CDR1 KGHSH and CDR2 LQKENI. CDR3 in amino acids: CASSLSSYNSPLHF. Written as DNA, the CDR3 is TGTGCCAGCTCACTGAGCTCCTATAATTCACCCCTCCACTTT.

The chain combines TRBV2 with TRBJ1-1; possibly TRBD1 for D (6 bases). V was pared by 9 bases and J by 4 bases, with 15 bases between. Per the germline V gene, CDR1 is SNHLY and CDR2 is FYNNEI. This CDR3 has 13 residues. The CDR3 spells CARSQGRGTEAFF. The CDR3 DNA reads as TGTGCCAGATCACAGGGAAGAGGCACTGAAGCTTTCTTT. The complete variable domain, with remaining parts taken from reference TRBV2 and TRBJ1-1, reads EPEVTQTPSHQVTQMGQEVILRCVPISNHLYFYWYRQILGQKVEFLVSFYNNEISEKSEIFDDQFSVERPDGSNFTLKIRSTKLEDSAMYFCARSQGRGTEAFFGQGTRLTVV.

The chain uses TRBV27 and TRBJ1-3; TRBD1 agrees at 8 bases. CDR3 length: 16 residues. Trimming took 5 bases from V and 0 from J; bases not matched to a gene: 6. Germline assignment: CDR1 MNHEY and CDR2 SMNVEV (reference sequence). The CDR3 DNA reads as TGTGCCAGCAGTATAGGACAGGGCTTCTCTGGAAACACCATATATTTT. Amino acid sequence: CASSIGQGFSGNTIYF.